This T cell receptor beta chain is from a study of blood T cell repertoires in COVID-19. Looking at the study overall: Samples of COVID-19 (acute and convalescent) were obtained from the United States, Italy and Spain.

In the authors' workflow: It was from reference gene primer amplification that nucleated cell counts were estimated. Only in-frame clones appear in the TCRdb table, and some are missing; sequencing was by immunoSEQ multiplex PCR. V and J calls and clone size follow that table, whereas D and trimming were derived from the DNA. The profile shows about 41,000 clones, approximately 90% of them singletons. The germline gives CDR1 MDHEN, CDR2 SYDVKM. The ends lost 5 bases at V and 4 bases at J; junction bases unmatched: 11. This CDR3 has 18 residues. Seattle patient enrollment occurred during active infection, with longitudinal follow-up thereafter.

The sample comprised peripheral blood. This sequence joins TRBV28 and TRBJ2-1, with 13 bases fitting TRBD2. The receptor was isolated from a man in his forties with COVID-19, enrolled during active disease. In DNA, the CDR3 is TGTGCCAGCAGTCCACGCTGGACTAGCGGGGGACGATACAATGAGCAGTTCTTC. This encodes CASSPRWTSGGRYNEQFF.